The 10 T cell receptor beta chains below come from one sample, sequenced in a study of long-term antiretroviral therapy in people with HIV. Version v3.0 of the immunoSEQ assay ran at survey level. Repertoires were generated with immunoSEQ multiplex PCR, while TCRdb's copy carries only in-frame clones and drops some. The data show 20,000 or so clones, with about nine tenths seen just once and roughly 4% held by the top ten. The material sequenced was unsorted PBMCs, taken 2.1 years after starting antiretroviral therapy. The receptors come from a man aged 18 to 29 with HIV.

This clone occurred once. The chain is built from TRBV6-5 and TRBJ2-2; 8 nucleotides match TRBD2. CDR1 and CDR2 (germline): MNHEY, SVGAGI. The CDR3 loop spans 14 amino acids. The V and J ends lost 7 bases and 2 bases, in that order; junction bases with no gene match: 3. The CDR3 DNA sequence: TGTGCCAGCACGGGGGGGCTCAACACCGGGGAGCTGTTTTTT. Protein product: CASTGGLNTGELFF.

The rearrangement links TRBV13 to TRBJ2-7, with 8 bases that match TRBD2. Germline-derived CDR1 and CDR2 are PRHDT and FYEKMQ (reference sequence). The CDR3 consists of 13 residues. Losses at the gene ends were 4 bases for V and 4 bases for J; bases not matched to a gene: 3. The CDR3 sequence is CASSYPGGYEQYF. CDR3 sequence (DNA): TGTGCCAGCAGCTACCCGGGGGGGTACGAGCAGTACTTC. Full variable domain (rest looked up from reference TRBV13 and TRBJ2-7): AAGVIQSPRHLIKEKRETATLKCYPIPRHDTVYWYQQGPGQDPQFLISFYEKMQSDKGSIPDRFSAQQFSDYHSELNMSSLELGDSALYFCASSYPGGYEQYFGPGTRLTVT.

The V call is TRBV25-1, the J call TRBJ1-2; D not resolved. The germline V and J ends were trimmed by 8 bases and 2 bases, with 9 bases remaining between them. Germline values: CDR1 MGHDK, CDR2 SYGVNS. The CDR3 length is 12 residues. The CDR3 DNA sequence: TGTGCCAGCGGTCAAACCAACTATGGCTACACCTTC. Translating it yields CASGQTNYGYTF.

The chain couples TRBV5-1 to TRBJ1-2; 7 bases are shared with TRBD1. There are 16 residues in the CDR3. V lost 1 base, J lost 3 bases, and 9 bases stayed unmatched. Germline-derived CDR1 and CDR2 are SGHRS and YFSETQ. The CDR3 DNA follows: TGCGCCAGCAGCTTGAAAGCGACAGGGAGGGACTATGGCTACACCTTC. It codes for CASSLKATGRDYGYTF.

V and J are TRBV30 and TRBJ1-2; perhaps TRBD1 as D (5 bases). The CDR3 consists of 15 residues. The ends were cut back, 2 bases at V and 8 bases at J, with 21 bases in the middle. The germline gives CDR1 GTSNPN, CDR2 SVGIG (reference sequence). The CDR3 spells CAWSNWGGSYGGYTF. The CDR3 DNA follows: TGTGCCTGGAGTAACTGGGGGGGAAGTTACGGCGGCTACACCTTC.

The V call is TRBV4-3, the J call TRBJ1-2, with a weak D call TRBD1 (5 bases). This CDR3 is built from 15 residues. With 2 bases removed from V and 7 bases from J, the gap between germline ends came to 17 bases. Germline CDR1 and CDR2: LGHNA and YSLEER. The CDR3 DNA follows: TGCGCCAGCAGCCAACTCCTAATGGGGGGATTTGGCTACACCTTC. Translating it yields CASSQLLMGGFGYTF.

The chain has TRBV7-6 and TRBJ1-3; TRBD1 matches 8 bases. Trimming at V came to 1 base and at J to 3 bases, leaving 5 bases not matched to a gene. The germline CDR1 and CDR2 sequences are SGHVS and FNYEAQ. This CDR3 contains 16 residues. Written as DNA, the CDR3 is TGTGCCAGCAGCTTAGGATCAGGGACAGGTGGAAACACCATATATTTT. Protein sequence: CASSLGSGTGGNTIYF.

The table lists this clone with a count of one. This chain joins TRBV25-1 and TRBJ2-7, with D perhaps matching TRBD1 or TRBD2 (5 bases each). Trimming removed 10 bases at V and 6 bases at J, with 22 bases between. The CDR3 runs to 14 residues. CDR1 and CDR2 from the germline V gene are MGHDK and SYGVNS. Here the CDR3 reads CATYRSQERGEQYF. The CDR3, as DNA: TGTGCCACCTACAGGAGCCAGGAGAGGGGCGAGCAGTACTTC.

The table lists this clone with a count of one. The CDR3 reads CASSIIAGVKEQYF. The CDR3 bases are TGTGCCAGCAGCATTATAGCGGGAGTGAAAGAGCAGTACTTC. The genes are TRBV6-5 and TRBJ2-7; the match to TRBD2 covers 9 bases. Germline loops: CDR1 MNHEY, CDR2 SVGAGI. This CDR3 comprises 14 residues. The V segment lost 6 bases and the J segment 7 bases; nucleotides outside the gene matches: 10.

There are a few counts of this clone. This rearrangement joins TRBV7-8 to TRBJ2-7; D possibly corresponds to TRBD1 (6 bases). V was shortened by 2 bases and J by 5 bases, with 10 bases between the two germline ends. The CDR3 runs to 13 residues. CDR1 and CDR2 from the germline V gene are SGHVS and FQNEAQ. The CDR3 here is CASSLTGLDEQYF. CDR3 in DNA: TGTGCCAGCAGCTTAACAGGGCTAGACGAGCAGTACTTC.